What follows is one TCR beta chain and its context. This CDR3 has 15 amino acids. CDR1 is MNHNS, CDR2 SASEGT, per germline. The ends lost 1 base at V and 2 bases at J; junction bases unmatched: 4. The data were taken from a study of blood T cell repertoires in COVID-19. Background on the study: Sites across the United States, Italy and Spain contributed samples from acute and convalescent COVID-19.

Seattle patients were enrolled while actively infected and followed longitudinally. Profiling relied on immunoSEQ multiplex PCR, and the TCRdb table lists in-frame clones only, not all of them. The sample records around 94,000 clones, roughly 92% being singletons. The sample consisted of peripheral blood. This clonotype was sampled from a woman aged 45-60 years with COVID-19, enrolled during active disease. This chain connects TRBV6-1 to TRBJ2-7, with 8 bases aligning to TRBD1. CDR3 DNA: TGTGCCAGCAGTGAAGGGACAGGGATCCCCTACGAGCAGTACGTC. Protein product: CASSEGTGIPYEQYV.